These T cell receptor beta chains were read from a single sample in a study of blood T cell repertoires in COVID-19. Sequencing used immunoSEQ multiplex PCR; TCRdb keeps in-frame clones, though not all of them. The sample comprises around 150,000 clones, 87% of which are singletons, and about 5% rests with the top ten. Sequencing was performed on peripheral blood. The receptor set was obtained from a human donor in a cohort sampled during active COVID-19. The CDR3 runs from the conserved cysteine through the conserved F or W.

V gene	CDR3 length	J gene	CDR3 protein
TRBV2	14	TRBJ1-2	CASRSGTAFDGYTF
TRBV20-1	18	TRBJ2-5	CSASSGISGGLMLETQYF
TRBV2	13	TRBJ2-3	CATLGGSTDTQYF
TRBV20-1	14	TRBJ2-3	CSASTQGSTDTQYF
TRBV29-1	13	TRBJ2-7	CSVSGTGGREQYF
TRBV5-1	17	TRBJ2-1	CASSWTPAGGPSNEQFF
TRBV19	15	TRBJ1-1	CASSIGESVNTEAFF
TRBV7-3	14	TRBJ2-3	CASSYDRSTDTQYF
TRBV5-6	15	TRBJ2-1	CASSHGGGAYNEQFF
TRBV7-9	17	TRBJ2-1	CASSLVLAGKDYNEQFF
TRBV24-1	16	TRBJ1-1	CATSASGTGGLTEAFF
TRBV20-1	11	TRBJ2-7	CSASGGASGAF